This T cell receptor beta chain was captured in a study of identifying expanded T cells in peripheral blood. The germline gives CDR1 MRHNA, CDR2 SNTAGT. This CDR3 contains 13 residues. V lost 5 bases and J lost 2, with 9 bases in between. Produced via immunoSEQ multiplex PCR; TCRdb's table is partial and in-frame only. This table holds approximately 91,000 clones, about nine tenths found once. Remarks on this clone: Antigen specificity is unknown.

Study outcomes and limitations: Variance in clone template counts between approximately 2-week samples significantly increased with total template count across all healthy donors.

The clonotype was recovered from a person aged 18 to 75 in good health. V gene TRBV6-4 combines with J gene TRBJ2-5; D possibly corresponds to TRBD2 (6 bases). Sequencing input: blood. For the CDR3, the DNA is TGTGCCAGCAGTCTGACTAGTCAAGAGACCCAGTACTTC. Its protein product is CASSLTSQETQYF.